The text below deals with one T cell receptor beta chain. Its antigen remains unknown. TCRdb's table, derived via immunoSEQ multiplex PCR, lists solely in-frame clones and lacks some. The table shows approximately 90,000 clones, with roughly 90% occurring only once. This record comes from a study of graft-versus-host responses after intestinal transplantation. Germline-derived CDR1 and CDR2 are LGHNA and YNFKEQ. This CDR3 region has 15 residues. Trimming cost V 1 base and J 5 bases; bases outside gene matches: 6. The TCR comes from a human donor who was the organ donor for an intestinal transplant. The chain is built from TRBV4-2 and TRBJ2-5, with 8 bases lining up with TRBD2. The specimen was unstimulated CD8+ T cells sorted from spleen or lymph node cells, collected before transplant. In nucleotides, the CDR3 is TGTGCCAGCAGCCAAGCCGGGGGGGCCAGGGAGACCCAGTACTTC. Its protein product is CASSQAGGARETQYF.